This TCR beta chain is from a study of blood T cell repertoires in COVID-19. Turning to the study itself: The study drew acute and convalescent COVID-19 samples from the United States, Italy and Spain.

In the authors' workflow: Amplification of reference gene primers provided the estimated nucleated cell counts. Assay: immunoSEQ multiplex PCR; the TCRdb copy retains only in-frame clones and omits some. Clone size and V and J calls were adopted from that table, with D and trimming inferred from the DNA. The table lists under 300,000 clones, roughly 85% of them singletons. Germline V lookup: CDR1 ENHRY, CDR2 SYGVKD. After removal of 6 bases from V and 1 base from J, the junction contained 8 bases not matched to a gene. The CDR3 loop spans 15 amino acids. This clone has just a few counts. The V call is TRBV10-3, the J call TRBJ1-1, with TRBD1 matching over 7 bases. This receptor was taken from a man younger than 40 who had recovered from COVID-19. Source material: peripheral blood. CDR3 residues: CAIRSSGTENTEAFF. CDR3 DNA: TGTGCCATCAGATCCTCGGGGACAGAGAACACTGAAGCTTTCTTT.